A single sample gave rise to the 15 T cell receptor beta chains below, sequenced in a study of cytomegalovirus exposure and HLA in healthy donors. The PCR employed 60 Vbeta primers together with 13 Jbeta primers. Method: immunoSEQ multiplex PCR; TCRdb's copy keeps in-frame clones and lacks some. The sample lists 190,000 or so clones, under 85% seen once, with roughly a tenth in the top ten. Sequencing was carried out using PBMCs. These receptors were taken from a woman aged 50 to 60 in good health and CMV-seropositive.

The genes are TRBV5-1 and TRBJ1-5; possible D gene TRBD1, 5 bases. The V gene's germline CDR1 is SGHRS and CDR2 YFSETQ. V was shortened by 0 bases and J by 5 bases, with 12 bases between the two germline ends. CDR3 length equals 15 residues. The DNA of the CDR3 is TGCGCCAGCAGCTTGGAAGGGGATCGAGATCAGCCCCAGCATTTT. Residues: CASSLEGDRDQPQHF.

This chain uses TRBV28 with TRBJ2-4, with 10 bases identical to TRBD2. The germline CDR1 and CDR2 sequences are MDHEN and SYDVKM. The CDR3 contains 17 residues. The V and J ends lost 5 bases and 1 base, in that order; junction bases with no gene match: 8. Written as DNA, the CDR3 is TGTGCCAGCAGTGGGCTAGCGGGGGCCGGGGCCAAAAACATTCAGTACTTC. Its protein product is CASSGLAGAGAKNIQYF.

The CDR3 sequence: CASSQSGLAISEQFF. CDR3 in DNA: TGCGCCAGCAGCCAATCCGGGCTAGCGATCTCCGAGCAGTTCTTC. V gene TRBV4-1 combines with J gene TRBJ2-1, with D perhaps TRBD2 (6 bases). V was trimmed by 2 bases and J by 10 bases, leaving 18 bases between them. Germline-derived CDR1 and CDR2 are MGHRA and YSYEKL. This CDR3 region has 15 residues.

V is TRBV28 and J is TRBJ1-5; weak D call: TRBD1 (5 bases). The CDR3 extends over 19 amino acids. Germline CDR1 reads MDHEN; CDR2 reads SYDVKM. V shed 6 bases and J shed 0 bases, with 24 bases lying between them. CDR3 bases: TGTGCCAGCAGCCCCCCCGGGGTTTGGGGGGAATATAGCAATCAGCCCCAGCATTTT. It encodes CASSPPGVWGEYSNQPQHF.

CDR3 nucleotide sequence: TGTGCCAGCAGTGAAGTGAGGGCACCTAATGAGCAGTTCTTC. Protein product: CASSEVRAPNEQFF. This sequence joins TRBV6-1 and TRBJ2-1, with D tentatively TRBD2 (5 bases). V was clipped by 1 base and J by 7 bases, with 11 bases between them. The CDR3 has 14 residues. Germline CDR1 MNHNS, CDR2 SASEGT.

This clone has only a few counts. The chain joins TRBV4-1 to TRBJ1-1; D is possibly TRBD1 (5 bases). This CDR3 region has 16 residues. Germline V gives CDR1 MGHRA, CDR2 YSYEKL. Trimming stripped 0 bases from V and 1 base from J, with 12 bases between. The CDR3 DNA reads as TGCGCCAGCAGCCAAGATGTTCAGACAGCGAACACTGAAGCTTTCTTT. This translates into CASSQDVQTANTEAFF.

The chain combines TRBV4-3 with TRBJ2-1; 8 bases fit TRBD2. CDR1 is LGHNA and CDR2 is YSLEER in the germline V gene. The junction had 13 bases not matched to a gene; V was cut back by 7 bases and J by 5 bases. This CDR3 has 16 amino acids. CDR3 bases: TGCGCCAGCAAGGGGTGGAAGCGGGGGCGAAACAATGAGCAGTTCTTC. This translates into CASKGWKRGRNNEQFF.

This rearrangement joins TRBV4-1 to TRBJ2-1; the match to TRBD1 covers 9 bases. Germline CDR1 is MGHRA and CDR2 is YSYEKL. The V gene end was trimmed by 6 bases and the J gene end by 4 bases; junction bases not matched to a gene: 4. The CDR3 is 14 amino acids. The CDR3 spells CASRQGAPYNEQFF. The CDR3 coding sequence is TGCGCCAGCAGACAGGGGGCCCCTTACAATGAGCAGTTCTTC.

CDR3 region: CASSFLGASKNIQYF. CDR3 DNA: TGTGCCAGCAGTTTTCTTGGGGCCTCAAAGAACATTCAGTACTTC. This rearrangement joins TRBV28 to TRBJ2-4; D is perhaps TRBD1 (5 bases). V dropped 3 bases and J dropped 7 bases, with 16 bases sitting between them. The CDR3 has 15 residues. Germline V gives CDR1 MDHEN, CDR2 SYDVKM.

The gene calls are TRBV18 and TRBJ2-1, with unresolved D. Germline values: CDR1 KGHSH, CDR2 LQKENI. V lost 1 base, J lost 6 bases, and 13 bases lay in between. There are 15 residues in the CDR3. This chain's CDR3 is CASSPRVTVPNEQFF. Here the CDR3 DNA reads TGTGCCAGCTCACCACGCGTTACCGTGCCCAATGAGCAGTTCTTC.

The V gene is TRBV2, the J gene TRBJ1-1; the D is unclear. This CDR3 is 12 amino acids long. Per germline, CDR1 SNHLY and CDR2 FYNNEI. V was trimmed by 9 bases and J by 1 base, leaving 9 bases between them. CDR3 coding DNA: TGTGCCAGTCTCGACTCGAACACTGAAGCTTTCTTT. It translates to CASLDSNTEAFF.

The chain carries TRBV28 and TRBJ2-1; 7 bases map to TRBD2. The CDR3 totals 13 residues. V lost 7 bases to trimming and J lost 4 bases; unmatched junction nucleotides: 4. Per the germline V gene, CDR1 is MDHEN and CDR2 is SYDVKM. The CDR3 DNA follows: TGTGCCAGCACCTCTAGCGGTTACAATGAGCAGTTCTTC. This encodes CASTSSGYNEQFF.

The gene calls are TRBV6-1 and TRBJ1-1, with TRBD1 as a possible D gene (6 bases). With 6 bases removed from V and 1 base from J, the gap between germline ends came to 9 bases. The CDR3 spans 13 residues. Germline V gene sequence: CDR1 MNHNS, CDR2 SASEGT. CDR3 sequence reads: CASRQGQNTEAFF. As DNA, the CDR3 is TGTGCCAGCAGGCAGGGGCAGAACACTGAAGCTTTCTTT.

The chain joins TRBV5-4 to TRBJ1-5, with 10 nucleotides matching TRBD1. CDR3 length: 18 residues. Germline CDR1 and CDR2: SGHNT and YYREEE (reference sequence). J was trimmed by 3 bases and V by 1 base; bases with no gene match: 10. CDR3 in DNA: TGTGCCAGCAGCTTGAGGGCCCCCGGGACAGGGGACAATCAGCCCCAGCATTTT. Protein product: CASSLRAPGTGDNQPQHF.

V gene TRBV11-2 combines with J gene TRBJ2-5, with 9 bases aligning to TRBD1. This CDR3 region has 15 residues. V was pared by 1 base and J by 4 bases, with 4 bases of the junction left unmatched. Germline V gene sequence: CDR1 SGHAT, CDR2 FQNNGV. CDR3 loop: CASSLGPDRGETQYF. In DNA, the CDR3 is TGTGCCAGCAGCTTAGGACCGGACAGGGGAGAGACCCAGTACTTC.